This paragraph reports one TCR beta chain. A sample-barcoded 5' primer and a J-beta primer mix were used in a second PCR of roughly 7 to 11 cycles. TCRdb ran MiXCR on the 5' RACE reads and lists one entry per CDR3 protein. The sample consists of hundreds of thousands of distinct CDR3 sequences, roughly 50% of them appearing once. This entry comes from a study of blood T cells in healthy people across ages. Germline CDR1 and CDR2: ENHRY and SYGVKD. The CDR3 is made up of 16 amino acids. J was trimmed by 5 bases and V by 6 bases; bases with no gene match: 8. The chain has TRBV10-3 and TRBJ2-3; TRBD2 aligns across 13 bases. This TCR derives from an older woman in good health. Sequencing was performed on blood. CDR3 in DNA: TGTGCCATCAGGCCGGGACTAGCGGGATCGGTAGATACGCAGTATTTT. Amino acids: CAIRPGLAGSVDTQYF.